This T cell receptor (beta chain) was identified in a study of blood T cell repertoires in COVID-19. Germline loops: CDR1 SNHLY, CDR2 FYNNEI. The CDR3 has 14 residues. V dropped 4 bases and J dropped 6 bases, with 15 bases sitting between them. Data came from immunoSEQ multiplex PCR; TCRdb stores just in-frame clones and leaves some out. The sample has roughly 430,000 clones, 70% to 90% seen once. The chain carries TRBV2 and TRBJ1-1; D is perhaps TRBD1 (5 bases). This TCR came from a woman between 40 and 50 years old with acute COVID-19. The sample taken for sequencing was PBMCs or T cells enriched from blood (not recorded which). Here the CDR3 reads CASSGTSAPAEAFF. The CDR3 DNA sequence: TGTGCCAGCAGTGGGACATCTGCGCCCGCTGAAGCTTTCTTT.